The next 23 T cell receptor beta chains were all read from a single sample in a study of blood T cell repertoires in COVID-19. Libraries were prepared by immunoSEQ multiplex PCR; TCRdb keeps only in-frame clonotypes and omits some of them. The sample has some 210,000 clones; 65% to 90% are singletons. Sequenced sample: PBMCs or T cells enriched from blood (not recorded which). The receptors were sampled from a woman aged 50 to 65 with acute COVID-19.

The chain joins TRBV28 to TRBJ1-1; the match to TRBD1 covers 7 bases. Trimming took 4 bases from V and 4 from J; bases not matched to a gene: 9. The length of the CDR3 is 15 residues. Germline loops: CDR1 MDHEN, CDR2 SYDVKM. The CDR3, as DNA: TGTGCCAGCAGTTCGGCCGAGGGGGCGGGCACTGAAGCTTTCTTT. Its translation is CASSSAEGAGTEAFF.

The chain is built from TRBV6-5 and TRBJ1-2; 7 nucleotides agree with TRBD1. Germline values: CDR1 MNHEY, CDR2 SVGAGI. CDR3 size: 14 residues. J was trimmed by 1 base and V by 7 bases; bases with no gene match: 6. This CDR3 is CASIIGQVNYGYTF. DNA of the CDR3: TGTGCCAGCATTATCGGACAGGTTAACTATGGCTACACCTTC.

The chain has TRBV6-6 and TRBJ1-6, with TRBD1 matching 11 bases. Germline trimming cut 5 bases from V and 9 bases from J; bases unmatched to any gene: 6. The CDR3 totals 15 residues. Germline values: CDR1 MNHNY, CDR2 SVGAGI (reference sequence). The CDR3 region is CASSPGTGGTSPLHF. The CDR3 DNA follows: TGTGCCAGCAGTCCCGGGACAGGGGGAACTTCACCCCTCCACTTT.

This rearrangement joins TRBV29-1 to TRBJ2-5, with TRBD1 matching 9 bases. This CDR3 is built from 14 residues. Trimming removed 1 base from V and 3 bases from J; junction bases left unmatched: 3. The germline CDR1 and CDR2 sequences are SQVTM and ANQGSEA. CDR3 sequence reads: CSVEARTGEETQYF. Written as DNA, the CDR3 is TGCAGCGTTGAAGCTAGGACAGGGGAAGAGACCCAGTACTTC.

The rearrangement joins TRBV19 to TRBJ2-3; D is undetermined. V lost 7 bases to trimming and J lost 2 bases, with 16 bases between them. The CDR3 totals 15 residues. The V gene's germline CDR1 is LNHDA and CDR2 SQIVND (reference sequence). Here the CDR3 DNA reads TGTGCCAGTAAGCTCCGGGTCGGAGTCACAGATACGCAGTATTTT. Translation gives CASKLRVGVTDTQYF.

CDR3 loop: CASSFTPGGFEQYF. The CDR3 bases are TGTGCCAGCAGTTTTACCCCAGGGGGTTTCGAGCAGTACTTC. This sequence joins TRBV28 and TRBJ2-7; 7 bases agree with TRBD1. The trim removed 3 bases at V and 6 bases at J, leaving 8 bases unmatched. CDR1 is MDHEN, CDR2 SYDVKM, per germline. The CDR3 length is 14 residues.

The rearrangement links TRBV15 to TRBJ2-5; D gene unclear. Per the germline V gene, CDR1 is LNHNV and CDR2 is YYDKDF (reference sequence). The CDR3 length is 13 residues. V lost 2 bases and J lost 2, with 6 bases in between. For the CDR3, the DNA is TGTGCCACCAGCAGACTATATCAAGAGACCCAGTACTTC. Encoded protein: CATSRLYQETQYF.

J is TRBJ2-5 and V is TRBV13; 8 nucleotides agree with TRBD1. The CDR3 loop spans 15 amino acids. The germline CDR1 and CDR2 sequences are PRHDT and FYEKMQ (reference sequence). Trimming cost V 5 bases and J 2 bases; bases outside gene matches: 7. The CDR3 sequence is CASSRPTGEQETQYF. In DNA, the CDR3 is TGTGCCAGCAGCAGACCGACAGGGGAACAAGAGACCCAGTACTTC.

This clone was recorded a few times. As DNA, the CDR3 is TGTGCCAGCAGCCACAGGGACACCGGGGAGCTGTTTTTT. Translated, it gives CASSHRDTGELFF. This rearrangement joins TRBV6-2 or TRBV6-3 to TRBJ2-2; D may be TRBD1 (6 bases). CDR3 length: 13 residues. Looked up from germline, CDR1 is MNHEY and CDR2 is SVGEGT. The V and J ends lost 6 bases and 3 bases respectively, with 8 bases between them.

The rearrangement joins TRBV6-2 or TRBV6-3 to TRBJ2-1, with 10 bases fitting TRBD2. With V trimmed by 5 bases and J by 8 bases, 6 bases remained unmatched. The CDR3 is made up of 14 amino acids. Germline-derived CDR1 and CDR2 are MNHEY and SVGEGT. The CDR3 loop reads CASSTSGVRYEQFF. In DNA, the CDR3 is TGTGCCAGCAGTACTAGCGGGGTCAGGTATGAGCAGTTCTTC.

V gene TRBV19 combines with J gene TRBJ2-3, with D tentatively TRBD2 (8 bases). Germline assignment: CDR1 LNHDA and CDR2 SQIVND (reference sequence). Trimming took 8 bases from V and 2 from J, leaving 20 bases between them. The CDR3 is made up of 16 amino acids. Here the CDR3 DNA reads TGTGCCAGTTCGGGGGGGAGACAGGGTTCCACAGATACGCAGTATTTT. It specifies CASSGGRQGSTDTQYF.

This rearrangement joins TRBV4-2 to TRBJ2-3; possible D gene TRBD2, 6 bases. From germline, CDR1 is LGHNA and CDR2 YNFKEQ. V lost 1 base and J 2 bases, leaving 13 bases between the germline ends. This CDR3 is 16 amino acids long. The CDR3 nucleotides are TGTGCCAGCAGCCAAGGGGCCCTAGCGAACACAGATACGCAGTATTTT. The encoded protein is CASSQGALANTDTQYF.

This chain joins TRBV28 and TRBJ1-5, with 8 bases lining up with TRBD1. Per germline, CDR1 MDHEN and CDR2 SYDVKM. This CDR3 region has 17 residues. Losses at the gene ends were 7 bases for V and 0 bases for J; bases not matched to a gene: 11. CDR3 protein: CASTRGQGRYSNQPQHF. Here the CDR3 DNA reads TGTGCCAGCACCCGTGGACAGGGTCGTTATAGCAATCAGCCCCAGCATTTT.

This clone has ten or more counts. V is TRBV5-6 and J is TRBJ2-1, with D perhaps matching TRBD2 (5 bases). CDR1 SGHDT and CDR2 YYEEEE come from the germline V gene. The CDR3 is 16 amino acids. Between the trimmed V and J ends, which lost 4 bases and 0 bases, there was a span of 14 bases. CDR3 residues: CASSRRLASSYNEQFF. For the CDR3, the DNA is TGTGCCAGCAGCCGGCGGCTAGCTAGCTCCTACAATGAGCAGTTCTTC. Full variable domain (missing parts from reference TRBV5-6 and TRBJ2-1): DAGVTQSPTHLIKTRGQQVTLRCSPKSGHDTVSWYQQALGQGPQFIFQYYEEEERQRGNFPDRFSGHQFPNYSSELNVNALLLGDSALYLCASSRRLASSYNEQFFGPGTRLTVL.

This chain joins TRBV6-5 and TRBJ1-3, with D perhaps TRBD1 (6 bases). Trimming shortened V by 5 bases and J by 1 base, and 9 bases separated the two germline ends. Germline V gene sequence: CDR1 MNHEY, CDR2 SVGAGI. This CDR3 has 14 residues. CDR3 nucleotide sequence: TGTGCCAGCAGTCTCGGACAGTCTGGAAACACCATATATTTT. Translation: CASSLGQSGNTIYF.

This clone was counted once. The chain employs TRBV7-9 and TRBJ1-1; possibly TRBD1 for D (5 bases). Germline V gene data show CDR1 as SEHNR and CDR2 as FQNEAQ (reference sequence). The germline V and J ends were trimmed by 5 bases and 6 bases, with 16 bases remaining between them. The CDR3 loop spans 14 amino acids. CDR3 DNA: TGTGCCAGCAGCCAAATGGTAGGGACTTCTGAAGCTTTCTTT. This codes for CASSQMVGTSEAFF. The variable domain in full, completed from reference TRBV7-9 and TRBJ1-1, reads DTGVSQNPRHKITKRGQNVTFRCDPISEHNRLYWYRQTLGQGPEFLTYFQNEAQLEKSRLLSDRFSAERPKGSFSTLEIQRTEQGDSAMYLCASSQMVGTSEAFFGQGTRLTVV.

V is TRBV12-3 or TRBV12-4 and J is TRBJ2-7, with D maybe TRBD1 (5 bases). This CDR3 region has 13 residues. Trimming shortened V by 6 bases and J by 3 bases, and 12 bases separated the two germline ends. CDR3 region: CASRTANVYEQYF. The CDR3 bases are TGTGCCAGCAGGACAGCGAATGTCTACGAGCAGTACTTC.

On this clone: The sample carries other DNA sequences with the same CDR3. The chain recombines TRBV9 with TRBJ1-2; tentatively, D is TRBD1 (5 bases). The CDR3 runs to 12 residues. The V and J ends lost 0 bases and 8 bases respectively, with 8 bases between them. Germline CDR1 and CDR2: SGDLS and YYNGEE. CDR3 sequence (DNA): TGTGCCAGCAGCGTAGTCGGGGGAGGCTACACCTTC. The encoded protein is CASSVVGGGYTF.

This clone was recorded at least ten times. The V call is TRBV15, the J call TRBJ1-3, with 8 bases identical to TRBD1. The trim removed 0 bases at V and 4 bases at J, leaving 2 bases unmatched. The germline V gene encodes CDR1 LNHNV and CDR2 YYDKDF (reference sequence). The CDR3 runs to 15 residues. The CDR3 spells CATSRDRGLGNTIYF. CDR3 DNA: TGTGCCACCAGCAGAGACAGGGGGCTCGGAAACACCATATATTTT.

The chain links TRBV30 to TRBJ1-1; D possibly corresponds to TRBD1 (6 bases). V shed 4 bases and J shed 4 bases, with 10 bases lying between them. CDR1 GTSNPN and CDR2 SVGIG come from the germline V gene (reference sequence). The CDR3 consists of 12 residues. CDR3 coding DNA: TGTGCCTGGAAGGGGGTTAGCACTGAAGCTTTCTTT. It translates to CAWKGVSTEAFF.

V gene TRBV7-9 combines with J gene TRBJ2-2; 9 nucleotides match TRBD1. The CDR3 runs 18 residues. Germline loops: CDR1 SEHNR, CDR2 FQNEAQ (reference sequence). Germline trimming cut 4 bases from V and 2 bases from J; bases unmatched to any gene: 11. This CDR3 reads CASSSRRDRAVNTGELFF. CDR3 coding DNA: TGTGCCAGCAGCTCACGGAGGGACAGGGCTGTCAACACCGGGGAGCTGTTTTTT. Combining the CDR3 with reference TRBV7-9 and TRBJ2-2 gives the whole variable domain DTGVSQNPRHKITKRGQNVTFRCDPISEHNRLYWYRQTLGQGPEFLTYFQNEAQLEKSRLLSDRFSAERPKGSFSTLEIQRTEQGDSAMYLCASSSRRDRAVNTGELFFGEGSRLTVL.

This chain joins TRBV12-3 or TRBV12-4 and TRBJ1-1; TRBD1 is a possible D gene (6 bases). Between the trimmed V and J ends, which lost 6 bases and 4 bases, there was a span of 12 bases. The CDR3 is made up of 13 amino acids. CDR3 loop: CASRPTGPTEAFF. As DNA, the CDR3 is TGTGCCAGCAGGCCAACAGGGCCCACTGAAGCTTTCTTT.

The V call is TRBV5-1, the J call TRBJ2-1; possibly TRBD1 for D (5 bases). This CDR3 contains 16 residues. Trimming left V 1 base short and J 9 bases short, with 20 bases between. Germline lookup yields CDR1 SGHRS and CDR2 YFSETQ. In DNA form, the CDR3 reads TGCGCCAGCAGCTTGTCGCTCGTAATAGGGGTTAGTGAGCAGTTCTTC. Amino acid sequence: CASSLSLVIGVSEQFF.